This record concerns one TCR beta chain sequence. Which antigen it targets is not known. No quality values exist for individual bases; no much larger clone is one base distant. Each collaborating institution followed its own protocols to collect whole blood in K2EDTA tubes. For TCRbeta analysis, collaborators shipped samples in one of three forms: frozen whole blood, isolated PBMCs, or DNA extracted from either of those sample types. TCRbeta CDR3 regions were amplified from genomic DNA by means of the immunoSEQ Assay, a bias-controlled multiplex PCR. The source study handled its data this way. Nucleated cell counts per sample were estimated from amplification of reference gene primers within the assay. To quantify the absolute abundance of each unique TCRbeta CDR3 rearrangement, sequence reads were collapsed and filtered. For each sample, productive Simpson clonality was calculated by taking the square root of Simpson's diversity index across productive rearrangements. In TCRdb, the immuneACCESS table is reduced to in-frame sequences with V and J assigned. These tables do not hold every clone; where another copy was compared, an unresolved V gene accounts for under half, and the others remain unexplained. V and J calls plus clone size are reproduced from that table; the DNA served to infer D and trimming. For this sample there are about 64,000 clones; around nine tenths appear just once. The biggest ten clones account for roughly 9.2% of the sample.

The data are from a study of blood T cell repertoires in COVID-19 (dated by TCRdb to the early 2020s). A note on the overall study: Samples covering the acute and convalescent phases of COVID-19 were provided by collaborators in the United States, Italy and Spain. The material from the prospective study consisted of cDNA or gDNA derived from T cells, B-cell-depleted T cells, or PBMCs. Deeply sampled blood TCRbeta repertoires from subjects exposed to, actively infected with, or recovered from COVID-19 were included in the dataset. The repertoires were released in a freely available public database meant as a resource for research on the immune response to SARS-CoV-2. The samples were drawn from the first 160 participants of the ongoing ImmuneRACE study and from more than 1,000 subjects provided by 6 global collaborators. Nearly every sample came with metadata listing a de-identified subject ID, COVID-19 status, age in years and sex. Where available, HLA class I and class II types were obtained from metadata supplied by the sample provider rather than from assay-based typing. What the authors observed across the whole study: Clinical and demographic metadata were provided uncurated, with the amount varying by source and participant.

The germline V gene gives CDR1 as SGHRS and CDR2 as YFSETQ. The V end loses 0 bases and the J end loses 2 bases, and a stretch of 6 bases separates them. The CDR3, from cysteine to phenylalanine, totals 14 residues. The CDR3 DNA has 42 bases and is translated from base 1. The TCR was taken from a woman aged 80 or over with active COVID-19. Recombination linked TRBV5-1 to TRBJ1-5; the D gene is possibly TRBD1, with 5 bases matching. The source material was peripheral blood. At the DNA level, the sequence is TGCGCCAGCAGCTTGGAAGGGGGCAATCAGCCCCAGCATTTT. It specifies CASSLEGGNQPQHF.